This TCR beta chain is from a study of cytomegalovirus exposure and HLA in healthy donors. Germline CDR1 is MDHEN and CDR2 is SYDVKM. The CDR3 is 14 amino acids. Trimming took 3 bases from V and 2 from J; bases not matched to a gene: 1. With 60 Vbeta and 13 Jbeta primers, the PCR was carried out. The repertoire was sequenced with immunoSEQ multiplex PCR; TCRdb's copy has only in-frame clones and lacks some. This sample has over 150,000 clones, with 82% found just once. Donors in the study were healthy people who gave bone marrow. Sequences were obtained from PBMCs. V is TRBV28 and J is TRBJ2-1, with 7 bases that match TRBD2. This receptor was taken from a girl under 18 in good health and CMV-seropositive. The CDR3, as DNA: TGTGCCAGCAGTTTCAGCGGGACCTACAATGAGCAGTTCTTC. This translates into CASSFSGTYNEQFF.